This entry describes one TCR beta chain. This entry is derived from a study of T cell changes during pregnancy in multiple sclerosis. Clones were read by immunoSEQ multiplex PCR, and TCRdb kept only the in-frame ones, dropping some. The sample records almost 50,000 clones, 85% to 95% being singletons. V shed 4 bases, J shed 5 bases, and the junction held 8 bases outside the gene matches. This CDR3 is built from 16 residues. Germline CDR1 and CDR2: LGHNA and YNFKEQ. The source of this sequence is a female donor with multiple sclerosis, enrolled in a pregnancy study. The chain employs TRBV4-2 and TRBJ2-2; 9 positions match TRBD2. Sequencing was performed on peripheral blood, taken after pregnancy. The CDR3 here is CASSPRVSGGTGELFF. CDR3 bases: TGTGCCAGCAGCCCCCGGGTTAGCGGGGGAACCGGGGAGCTGTTTTTT.